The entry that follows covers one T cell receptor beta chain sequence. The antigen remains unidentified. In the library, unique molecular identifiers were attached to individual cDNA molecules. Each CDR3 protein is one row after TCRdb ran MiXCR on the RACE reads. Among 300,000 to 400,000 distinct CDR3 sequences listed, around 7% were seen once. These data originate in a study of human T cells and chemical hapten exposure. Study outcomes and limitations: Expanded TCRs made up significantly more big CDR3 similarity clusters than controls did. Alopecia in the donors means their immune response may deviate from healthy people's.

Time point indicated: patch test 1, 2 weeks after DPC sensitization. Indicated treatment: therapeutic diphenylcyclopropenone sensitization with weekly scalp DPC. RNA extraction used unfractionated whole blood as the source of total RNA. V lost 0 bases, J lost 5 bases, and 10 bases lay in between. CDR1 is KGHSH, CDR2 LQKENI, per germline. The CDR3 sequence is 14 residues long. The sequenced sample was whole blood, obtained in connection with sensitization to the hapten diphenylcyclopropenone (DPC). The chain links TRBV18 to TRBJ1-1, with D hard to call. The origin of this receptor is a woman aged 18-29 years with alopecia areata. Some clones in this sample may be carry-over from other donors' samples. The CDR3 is CASSPPIGETEAFF. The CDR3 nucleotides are TGTGCCAGCTCACCACCTATAGGAGAGACTGAAGCTTTCTTT.